These 32 T cell receptor beta chains were sequenced from one sample in a study of T cells expressing NK-cell markers (dated by TCRdb to about 2020). The library came from 5' RACE. For sequencing, an Illumina HiSeq 2000 was employed. Reprocessed by TCRdb, the reads give a single entry per CDR3 protein sequence, without DNA. The sample has a few hundred thousand distinct CDR3 sequences on record. Of the sample, around 5% falls within the top ten clones. Sample: blood T cells: a sorted CD56 or NKG2C T cell subset, CD4+ or CD8+ T cells, or bulk PBMC T cells (not recorded which). Receptors originate from a man aged 18-69 years in good health.

V is TRBV7-2 and J is TRBJ1-5; with no DNA, the TCRdb D assignment of TRBD1 cannot be verified. Per germline, CDR1 SGHTA and CDR2 FQGNSA. The CDR3 spans 16 residues. The CDR3 sequence: CASSSRGDSLNQPQHF.

This rearrangement joins TRBV5-1 to TRBJ2-3; the TRBD1 assignment by TCRdb is unverifiable without DNA. Germline values: CDR1 SGHRS, CDR2 YFSETQ. The CDR3 runs to 15 residues. CDR3 sequence: CASSSNRAVTDTQYF.

The chain joins TRBV4-1 to TRBJ2-3. CDR3 length: 14 residues. Per germline, CDR1 MGHRA and CDR2 YSYEKL. The CDR3: CASSQMGYADTQYF.

The V gene is TRBV20-1, the J gene TRBJ1-4; TCRdb outputs TRBD1, but without DNA this stays unchecked. CDR3 size: 15 residues. Germline-derived CDR1 and CDR2 are DFQATT and SNEGSKA (reference sequence). CDR3 sequence: CSARDRDRGYEKLFF.

The chain recombines TRBV27 with TRBJ2-1; the D call of TRBD1 rests on TCRdb alone, since no DNA is present to check it. The CDR3 contains 13 residues. Germline lookup yields CDR1 MNHEY and CDR2 SMNVEV (reference sequence). CDR3 amino acids: CASGGAPYNEQFF.

The rearrangement joins TRBV5-5 to TRBJ2-7; TCRdb's D call of TRBD1 is untestable without DNA. The CDR3 runs 15 residues. Germline loops: CDR1 SGHKS, CDR2 YYEKEE (reference sequence). CDR3 sequence: CASSPSGRSSYEQYF.

The V and J genes are TRBV5-1 and TRBJ2-2; the D call from TCRdb, TRBD1, cannot be confirmed without DNA. CDR3 length: 16 amino acids. CDR1 and CDR2 from the germline V gene are SGHRS and YFSETQ. CDR3 sequence reads: CASSLGGGRIAGELFF.

The rearrangement joins TRBV6-1 to TRBJ2-3; the D call of TRBD1 rests on TCRdb alone, since no DNA is present to check it. CDR1 MNHNS and CDR2 SASEGT come from the germline V gene. The CDR3 sequence is 15 residues long. CDR3 amino acids: CASRATGAYPDTQYF.

The V gene is TRBV7-8, the J gene TRBJ2-1; TCRdb picks TRBD2, but there is no DNA to check that call. The CDR3 covers 16 residues. Looked up from germline, CDR1 is SGHVS and CDR2 is FQNEAQ. The CDR3 is CASSLGLAGTFGEQFF.

The V call is TRBV6-5, the J call TRBJ2-1; TCRdb returns TRBD2, unconfirmable since there is no DNA. From germline, CDR1 is MNHEY and CDR2 SVGAGI. The CDR3 consists of 18 residues. CDR3 region: CASSSKIGSGGSYNEQFF.

The chain is built from TRBV19 and TRBJ1-2. The CDR3 runs to 15 residues. Germline V CDR1 and CDR2: LNHDA, SQIVND (reference sequence). This CDR3 is CASSMPGLRGYGYTF.

This chain connects TRBV7-6 to TRBJ2-2; the D call from TCRdb, TRBD1, cannot be confirmed without DNA. The CDR3 loop spans 15 amino acids. Germline V gene data show CDR1 as SGHVS and CDR2 as FNYEAQ. CDR3 sequence: CASSPDRLNTGELFF.

V gene TRBV20-1 combines with J gene TRBJ1-2; TCRdb indicates TRBD1, and absent DNA this call remains unverified. CDR3 length: 12 amino acids. CDR1 and CDR2 from the germline V gene are DFQATT and SNEGSKA (reference sequence). CDR3 sequence reads: CSARRPGKGYTF.

The chain has TRBV12-3 or TRBV12-4 and TRBJ2-3; TCRdb designates TRBD2, a call that cannot be tested without DNA. The CDR3 has 17 amino acids. CDR3 protein: CASSWPGGRASADTQYF.

This chain uses TRBV7-3 with TRBJ2-4; TCRdb picks TRBD2, but there is no DNA to check that call. Germline V gene sequence: CDR1 SGHTA, CDR2 FQGTGA. The CDR3 is 16 residues long. The chain's CDR3 is CASSETGGGGKNIQYF.

V and J are TRBV10-3 and TRBJ2-3; TCRdb lists TRBD2, though no DNA is available to test this call. CDR3 length: 16 amino acids. Germline assignment: CDR1 ENHRY and CDR2 SYGVKD. The CDR3 protein is CAISEVAGASTDTQYF.

The chain recombines TRBV12-3 or TRBV12-4 with TRBJ1-5. The CDR3 is 13 amino acids. CDR3 sequence reads: CASSPRRDQPQHF.

The chain uses TRBV7-7 and TRBJ2-1; with no DNA, the TCRdb D assignment of TRBD2 cannot be verified. The CDR3 covers 14 residues. The germline gives CDR1 SSHAT, CDR2 FNYEAQ (reference sequence). CDR3 sequence reads: CASSFAAGDNEQFF.

This CDR3 reads CATSRDIREASGNTIYF. The chain joins TRBV15 to TRBJ1-3. The CDR3 runs 17 residues. Looked up from germline, CDR1 is LNHNV and CDR2 is YYDKDF (reference sequence).

The chain employs TRBV5-5 and TRBJ2-3; TCRdb outputs TRBD2, but without DNA this stays unchecked. This CDR3 is built from 13 residues. The germline V gene encodes CDR1 SGHKS and CDR2 YYEKEE (reference sequence). The chain's CDR3 is CASRVTLADTQYF.

The chain carries TRBV5-1 and TRBJ2-1; TCRdb indicates TRBD2, and absent DNA this call remains unverified. The germline gives CDR1 SGHRS, CDR2 YFSETQ. This CDR3 spans 14 amino acids. The CDR3 region is CASSLAGGGIEQFF.

CDR3 sequence: CASSKVILAGGPLLYEQYF. The chain carries TRBV21-1 and TRBJ2-7; TCRdb calls TRBD2, which cannot be checked without DNA. TRBV21-1 corresponds to a pseudogene. This CDR3 is 19 amino acids long.

This chain uses TRBV27 with TRBJ2-1; as DNA is missing, the TRBD2 call by TCRdb cannot be tested. Germline assignment: CDR1 MNHEY and CDR2 SMNVEV (reference sequence). This CDR3 is built from 15 residues. CDR3 amino acids: CASTTIAGGGNEQFF.

The rearrangement joins TRBV6-1 to TRBJ2-6; TCRdb's D call, TRBD1, is unchecked because there is no DNA. The CDR3 consists of 17 residues. Germline V gene sequence: CDR1 MNHNS, CDR2 SASEGT. The chain's CDR3 is CASSRSGTVLGANVLTF.

V and J are TRBV7-2 and TRBJ2-3; no DNA is available, so the TRBD1 call from TCRdb remains unchecked. Germline CDR1 is SGHTA and CDR2 is FQGNSA. The CDR3 contains 15 residues. The CDR3 reads CASSLQGGAGDTQYF.

This chain joins TRBV27 and TRBJ1-2; TCRdb calls TRBD1, which cannot be checked without DNA. The CDR3 spans 14 residues. CDR1 and CDR2 (germline): MNHEY, SMNVEV (reference sequence). CDR3 loop: CASSFRPGRGGYTF.

V is TRBV24-1 and J is TRBJ1-4; the TRBD1 assignment by TCRdb is unverifiable without DNA. CDR1 and CDR2 from the germline V gene are KGHDR and SFDVKD. The CDR3 length is 13 residues. CDR3 sequence: CAPRQGSGEKLFF.

This CDR3 is CASSDGQGVRETQYF. This chain joins TRBV6-2 or TRBV6-3 and TRBJ2-5; lacking DNA, the TRBD1 call made by TCRdb goes unchecked. The CDR3 spans 15 residues. Germline V lookup: CDR1 MNHEY, CDR2 SVGEGT.

This sequence joins TRBV11-2 and TRBJ1-4. Germline lookup yields CDR1 SGHAT and CDR2 FQNNGV. The CDR3 sequence is 14 residues long. The CDR3 protein is CASSRSSANEKLFF.

The CDR3 is CASSLTGLTMNTEAFF. J is TRBJ1-1 and V is TRBV7-2; without DNA, the TCRdb call of TRBD1 cannot be checked. This CDR3 spans 16 amino acids. Germline-derived CDR1 and CDR2 are SGHTA and FQGNSA.

The chain is built from TRBV5-1 and TRBJ2-2; as DNA is missing, the TRBD1 call by TCRdb cannot be tested. Germline assignment: CDR1 SGHRS and CDR2 YFSETQ. The CDR3 is made up of 18 amino acids. The chain's CDR3 is CASSWGPTGTDNTGELFF.

This rearrangement joins TRBV5-6 to TRBJ1-1; the D call from TCRdb, TRBD1, cannot be confirmed without DNA. The germline V gene encodes CDR1 SGHDT and CDR2 YYEEEE. This CDR3 is 15 amino acids long. This chain's CDR3 is CASSLVGDPNTEAFF.